One and the same sample provided the 19 T cell receptor beta chains below, sequenced in a study of OX40 agonist ivuxolimab in advanced cancers. Produced via immunoSEQ multiplex PCR; TCRdb's table is partial and in-frame only. The sample includes roughly 6,700 clones, around 70% seen only once; the top ten take around 60%. Specimen: CD4+ or CD8+ T cells sorted from blood, collected in a trial of the OX40 agonist ivuxolimab. These TCRs come from an adult with an advanced solid tumor such as melanoma, head and neck, liver or kidney cancer.

This clone was seen a few times. The chain has TRBV7-2 and TRBJ2-7, with TRBD1 identical over 7 bases. Germline lookup yields CDR1 SGHTA and CDR2 FQGNSA. This CDR3 contains 15 residues. The junction had 10 bases not matched to a gene; V was cut back by 5 bases and J by 3 bases. The CDR3 sequence: CASSPRDRRIYEQYF. CDR3 coding DNA: TGTGCCAGCAGCCCCCGGGACAGACGTATCTACGAGCAGTACTTC.

The chain is built from TRBV10-3 and TRBJ1-1; TRBD1 aligns across 12 bases. The CDR3 totals 18 residues. Trimming removed 6 bases from V and 1 base from J; junction bases left unmatched: 12. The germline gives CDR1 ENHRY, CDR2 SYGVKD. The chain's CDR3 is CAIRKPGQGAVGNTEAFF. CDR3 nucleotide sequence: TGTGCCATCAGAAAGCCGGGACAGGGGGCCGTGGGGAACACTGAAGCTTTCTTT.

This clone was detected only once. V is TRBV4-1 and J is TRBJ1-5; D uncertain. The CDR3 length is 13 residues. Germline CDR1 and CDR2: MGHRA and YSYEKL. The germline V and J ends were trimmed by 0 bases and 7 bases, with 7 bases remaining between them. CDR3 amino acids: CASSQDPEQPQHF. In DNA form, the CDR3 reads TGCGCCAGCAGCCAAGACCCAGAACAGCCCCAGCATTTT.

This chain uses TRBV4-2 with TRBJ2-7; 7 nucleotides align to TRBD1. Losses at the gene ends were 2 bases for V and 4 bases for J; bases not matched to a gene: 11. Germline CDR1 and CDR2: LGHNA and YNFKEQ. The CDR3 extends over 16 amino acids. For the CDR3, the DNA is TGTGCCAGCAGCCAAAGTGGGTCGGACAGGAGTTACGAGCAGTACTTC. Its translation is CASSQSGSDRSYEQYF.

The chain combines TRBV4-3 with TRBJ2-2; D gene unclear. Per germline, CDR1 LGHNA and CDR2 YSLEER. The CDR3 covers 12 residues. V was trimmed by 7 bases and J by 6 bases, leaving 9 bases between them. CDR3 coding DNA: TGCGCCAGCAACTCAGACGCCGGGGAGCTGTTTTTT. This encodes CASNSDAGELFF.

V gene TRBV2 combines with J gene TRBJ2-3, with D perhaps being TRBD1 or TRBD2 (5 bases each). The germline V gene has CDR1 SNHLY and CDR2 FYNNEI. Trimming left V 6 bases short and J 4 bases short, with 20 bases between. This CDR3 is built from 16 residues. The CDR3 spells CASRDQAFWGSDTQYF. CDR3 nucleotides: TGTGCCAGCAGGGACCAAGCGTTTTGGGGGTCAGATACGCAGTATTTT.

The chain employs TRBV28 and TRBJ1-4; D might be TRBD1 (5 bases). Germline CDR1 reads MDHEN; CDR2 reads SYDVKM. Trimming stripped 5 bases from V and 2 bases from J, with 15 bases between. This CDR3 region has 16 residues. CDR3 amino acids: CASSRWGSYTNEKLFF. CDR3 sequence (DNA): TGTGCCAGCAGTCGATGGGGGAGTTATACTAATGAAAAACTGTTTTTT.

The chain carries TRBV4-1 and TRBJ1-5; D is perhaps TRBD1 (6 bases). Germline-derived CDR1 and CDR2 are MGHRA and YSYEKL. CDR3 size: 15 residues. Trimming took 7 bases from V and 6 from J, leaving 19 bases between them. CDR3 sequence: CASNQRQGLGQPQHF. CDR3 in DNA: TGCGCCAGCAACCAGAGGCAGGGGTTAGGTCAGCCCCAGCATTTT.

This rearrangement joins TRBV11-2 to TRBJ2-3; D is undetermined. The CDR3 has 15 residues. Trimming shortened V by 1 base and J by 0 bases, and 8 bases separated the two germline ends. CDR1 and CDR2 from the germline V gene are SGHAT and FQNNGV. CDR3 nucleotides: TGTGCCAGCAGCTTAGGTGGCTCCAGCACAGATACGCAGTATTTT. Protein: CASSLGGSSTDTQYF.

In DNA form, the CDR3 reads TGTGCCAGCAGCTTAGGACTAGCCCCTTACCAAGAGACCCAGTACTTC. Translated: CASSLGLAPYQETQYF. The chain has TRBV7-8 and TRBJ2-5, with TRBD2 identical over 7 bases. J lost 0 bases, V lost 1 base, and 5 bases had no gene match. This CDR3 is built from 16 residues. Germline V gene sequence: CDR1 SGHVS, CDR2 FQNEAQ.

This clone has only a few counts. The gene calls are TRBV7-2 and TRBJ2-7; D ambiguous. The CDR3 extends over 12 amino acids. Germline CDR1 and CDR2: SGHTA and FQGNSA. With 5 bases removed from V and 0 bases from J, the gap between germline ends came to 5 bases. In DNA form, the CDR3 reads TGTGCCAGCAGCCCTAGCTCCTACGAGCAGTACTTC. As protein: CASSPSSYEQYF.

The gene calls are TRBV27 and TRBJ1-5, with no clear D. Deletions cut 3 bases from V and 5 bases from J, with 11 bases between. Germline-derived CDR1 and CDR2 are MNHEY and SMNVEV (reference sequence). The length of the CDR3 is 14 residues. The DNA of the CDR3 is TGTGCCAGCAGTTTGAACAGTCTCTATCAGCCCCAGCATTTT. It codes for CASSLNSLYQPQHF.

The chain recombines TRBV29-1 with TRBJ1-1; no clear D. V was clipped by 3 bases and J by 2 bases, with 4 bases between them. Germline V gene lookup returns CDR1 SQVTM and CDR2 ANQGSEA. This CDR3 has 11 amino acids. This chain's CDR3 is CSVDSNTEAFF. CDR3 coding DNA: TGCAGCGTTGATAGTAACACTGAAGCTTTCTTT. Complete variable domain (other parts from reference TRBV29-1 and TRBJ1-1): SAVISQKPSRDICQRGTSLTIQCQVDSQVTMMFWYRQQPGQSLTLIATANQGSEATYESGFVIDKFPISRPNLTFSTLTVSNMSPEDSSIYLCSVDSNTEAFFGQGTRLTVV.

The chain links TRBV27 to TRBJ1-2; D possibly corresponds to TRBD1 (6 bases). The CDR3 runs to 16 residues. Between the trimmed V and J ends, which lost 5 bases and 6 bases, there was a span of 22 bases. The germline gives CDR1 MNHEY, CDR2 SMNVEV (reference sequence). The CDR3 here is CASSPMGHPGAHGYTF. CDR3 in DNA: TGTGCCAGCAGTCCCATGGGACACCCAGGCGCCCATGGCTACACCTTC.

This clone came up once. The chain carries TRBV2 and TRBJ1-3; D remains ambiguous. Germline V lookup: CDR1 SNHLY, CDR2 FYNNEI. The ends were cut back, 4 bases at V and 3 bases at J, with 13 bases in the middle. The CDR3 runs to 15 residues. CDR3 DNA sequence: TGTGCCAGCAGTGGAGGGCAGATTGGTGGAAACACCATATATTTT. This codes for CASSGGQIGGNTIYF.

This clone occurred once. The CDR3 reads CASRPNADTQYF. For the CDR3, the DNA is TGTGCCAGCAGGCCAAATGCAGATACGCAGTATTTT. J is TRBJ2-3 and V is TRBV11-2; no clear D gene. CDR3 length: 12 residues. Trimming cost V 6 bases and J 4 bases, with 8 bases left between them. Germline loops: CDR1 SGHAT, CDR2 FQNNGV.

V usage is TRBV7-3 and J usage is TRBJ2-7; 10 bases are a match to TRBD1. This CDR3 has 14 residues. From germline, CDR1 is SGHTA and CDR2 FQGTGA. Germline trimming cut 2 bases from V and 5 bases from J; bases unmatched to any gene: 3. The CDR3 sequence: CASSLVGTGDEQYF. CDR3 in DNA: TGTGCCAGCAGCTTAGTGGGGACAGGGGACGAGCAGTACTTC.

This clone was picked up a small number of times. The chain joins TRBV11-2 to TRBJ2-1; the D is unclear. Trimming took 0 bases from V and 3 from J, leaving 6 bases between them. Germline CDR1 reads SGHAT; CDR2 reads FQNNGV. The CDR3 spans 14 residues. In nucleotides, the CDR3 is TGTGCCAGCAGCTTAGATGGCAGCTACAATGAGCAGTTCTTC. Amino acids: CASSLDGSYNEQFF.

The V call is TRBV19, the J call TRBJ1-5; D is possibly TRBD1 (6 bases). This CDR3 has 13 residues. V gave up 7 bases and J gave up 7 bases, with 14 bases separating them. CDR1 LNHDA and CDR2 SQIVND come from the germline V gene (reference sequence). CDR3 loop: CASIGQGSQPQHF. The CDR3 bases are TGTGCCAGTATCGGCCAGGGGTCCCAGCCCCAGCATTTT. The full variable domain, its missing parts supplied by reference TRBV19 and TRBJ1-5, is DGGITQSPKYLFRKEGQNVTLSCEQNLNHDAMYWYRQDPGQGLRLIYYSQIVNDFQKGDIAEGYSVSREKKESFPLTVTSAQKNPTAFYLCASIGQGSQPQHFGDGTRLSIL.